These T cell receptor beta chains were read from a single sample in a study of technical replicates of blood from a handful of donors. Generated by immunoSEQ multiplex PCR, the TCRdb table keeps only in-frame clones and is missing some. The table shows some 77,000 clones, with about 92% occurring only once. The sample comprised T cells isolated from PBMCs. These receptor sequences come from a human donor in good health. Both conserved end residues are part of each CDR3. The D gene is left open where the match is weak. Where a row states a size, it is once, few, many or the class of an expanded clone; other rows omit it.

clone_size d_call j_call v_call cdr3_nt cdr3_aa
- - TRBJ1-4 TRBV18 TGTGCCAGCTCACCGGGCGACACTTCATTAAGACTGTTTTTT CASSPGDTSLRLFF
- - TRBJ1-1 TRBV27 TGTGCCAGCAGACCCCTTCGGGTGAACACTGAAGCTTTCTTT CASRPLRVNTEAFF
- - TRBJ2-1 TRBV9 TGTGCCAGCAGCCTTGGCAGGGGCACGCGATCTTACAATGAGCAGTTCTTC CASSLGRGTRSYNEQFF
- - TRBJ2-7 TRBV18 TGTGCCAGCTCACCACAAACAGGGAGCTCCTACGAGCAGTACTTC CASSPQTGSSYEQYF
few TRBD1 TRBJ1-1 TRBV7-9 TGTGCCAGCAGCCTCTCGACAGGGATCGAAGCTTTCTTT CASSLSTGIEAFF
- TRBD2 TRBJ2-7 TRBV7-3 TGTGCCAGCAGCTATACCGGGACTAGAGGCGAGCAGTACTTC CASSYTGTRGEQYF
- TRBD1 TRBJ2-3 TRBV15 TGTGCCACCAGCAGAGTAAAGGGGGCCACAGATACGCAGTATTTT CATSRVKGATDTQYF
- TRBD2 TRBJ2-7 TRBV28 TGTGCCAGCTCCTTGGGGACTAGCGGTTACGAGCAGTACTTC CASSLGTSGYEQYF
- TRBD2 TRBJ2-1 TRBV5-1 TGCGCCAGCAGCTTGGCTCCTAGCGGGATGAGGAATGAGCAGTTCTTC CASSLAPSGMRNEQFF
- - TRBJ1-4 TRBV7-9 TGTGCCAGCAGCCGCAGACAGTCAACTAATGAAAAACTGTTTTTT CASSRRQSTNEKLFF
- - TRBJ2-3 TRBV7-9 TGTGCCAGCAGCGCCGGAGTAGATACGCAGTATTTT CASSAGVDTQYF
- - TRBJ2-2 TRBV6-5 TGTGCCAGCAGTTACTCGATGGGACAGAACACCGGGGAGCTGTTTTTT CASSYSMGQNTGELFF
- TRBD1 TRBJ1-4 TRBV27 TGTGCCAGCACCGCTTTGGGACAGGGCAATGAAAAACTGTTTTTT CASTALGQGNEKLFF
- - TRBJ2-1 TRBV20-1 TGCAGTGCTAGAGATGCGCCTGAGCAGTTCTTC CSARDAPEQFF
- - TRBJ1-1 TRBV5-4 TGTGCCAGCAGCTTGGGGGGGGAGCAAATGAACACTGAAGCTTTCTTT CASSLGGEQMNTEAFF
few TRBD1 TRBJ2-2 TRBV18 TGTGCCAGCTCACCACGAGGGACAGGGCCGGGCACCGGGGAGCTGTTTTTT CASSPRGTGPGTGELFF